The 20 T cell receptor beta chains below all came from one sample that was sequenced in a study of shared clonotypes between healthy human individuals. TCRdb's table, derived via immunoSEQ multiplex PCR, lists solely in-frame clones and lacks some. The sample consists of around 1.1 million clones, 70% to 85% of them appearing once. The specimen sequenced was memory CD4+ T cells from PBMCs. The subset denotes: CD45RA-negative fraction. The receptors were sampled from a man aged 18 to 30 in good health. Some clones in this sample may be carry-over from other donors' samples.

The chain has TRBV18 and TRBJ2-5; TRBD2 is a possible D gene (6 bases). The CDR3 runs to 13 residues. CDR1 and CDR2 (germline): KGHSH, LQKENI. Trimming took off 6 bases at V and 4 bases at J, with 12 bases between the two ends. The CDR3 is CASSKVGGETQYF. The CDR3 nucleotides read TGTGCCAGCTCTAAAGTCGGGGGAGAGACCCAGTACTTC.

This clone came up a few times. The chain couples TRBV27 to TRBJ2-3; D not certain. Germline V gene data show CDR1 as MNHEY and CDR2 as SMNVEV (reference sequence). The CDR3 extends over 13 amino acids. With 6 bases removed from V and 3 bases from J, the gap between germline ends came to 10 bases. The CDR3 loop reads CASSSLETDTQYF. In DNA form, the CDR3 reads TGTGCCAGCAGCAGCCTGGAGACAGATACGCAGTATTTT.

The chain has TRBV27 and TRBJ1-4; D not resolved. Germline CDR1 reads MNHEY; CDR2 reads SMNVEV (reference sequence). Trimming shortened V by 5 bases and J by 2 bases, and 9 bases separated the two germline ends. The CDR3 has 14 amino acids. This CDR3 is CASSLVWTNEKLFF. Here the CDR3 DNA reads TGTGCCAGCAGTCTCGTATGGACTAATGAAAAACTGTTTTTT.

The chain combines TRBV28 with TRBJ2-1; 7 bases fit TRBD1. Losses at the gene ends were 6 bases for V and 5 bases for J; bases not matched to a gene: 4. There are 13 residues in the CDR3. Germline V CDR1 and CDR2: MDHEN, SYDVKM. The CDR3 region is CASRLTGDNEQFF. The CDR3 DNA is TGTGCCAGCAGGCTTACAGGGGACAATGAGCAGTTCTTC. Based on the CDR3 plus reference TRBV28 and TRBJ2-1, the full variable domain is DVKVTQSSRYLVKRTGEKVFLECVQDMDHENMFWYRQDPGLGLRLIYFSYDVKMKEKGDIPEGYSVSREKKERFSLILESASTNQTSMYLCASRLTGDNEQFFGPGTRLTVL.

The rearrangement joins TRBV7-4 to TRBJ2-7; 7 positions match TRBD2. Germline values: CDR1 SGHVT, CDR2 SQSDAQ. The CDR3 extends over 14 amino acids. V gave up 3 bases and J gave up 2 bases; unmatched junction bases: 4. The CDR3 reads CASSLTSPTYEQYF. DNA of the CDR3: TGTGCCAGCAGCTTGACTAGCCCTACCTACGAGCAGTACTTC.

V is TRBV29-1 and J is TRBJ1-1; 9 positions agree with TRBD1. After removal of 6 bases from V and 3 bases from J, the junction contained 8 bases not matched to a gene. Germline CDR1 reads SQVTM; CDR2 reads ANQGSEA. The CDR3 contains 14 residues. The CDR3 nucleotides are TGCAGCGTCAAACCCGGGACAGGGTACACTGAAGCTTTCTTT. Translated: CSVKPGTGYTEAFF.

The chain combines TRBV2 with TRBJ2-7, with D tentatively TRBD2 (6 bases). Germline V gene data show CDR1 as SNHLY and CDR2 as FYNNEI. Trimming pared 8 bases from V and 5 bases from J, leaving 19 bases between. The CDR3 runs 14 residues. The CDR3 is CASVADSLRHEQYF. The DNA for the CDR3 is TGTGCCAGCGTAGCGGATTCCCTTCGCCACGAGCAGTACTTC.

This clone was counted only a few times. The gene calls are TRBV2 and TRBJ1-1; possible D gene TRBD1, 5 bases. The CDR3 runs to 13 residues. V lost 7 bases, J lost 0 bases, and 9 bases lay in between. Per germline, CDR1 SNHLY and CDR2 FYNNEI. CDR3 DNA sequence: TGTGCCAGCAAGGCGGGGCTGAACACTGAAGCTTTCTTT. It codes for CASKAGLNTEAFF.

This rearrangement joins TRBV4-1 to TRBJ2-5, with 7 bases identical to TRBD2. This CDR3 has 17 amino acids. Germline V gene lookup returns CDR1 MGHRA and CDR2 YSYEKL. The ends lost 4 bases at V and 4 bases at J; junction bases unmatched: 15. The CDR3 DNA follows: TGCGCCAGCAGCCGGACCTCGGGGGGAGGGGAGCGAGAGACCCAGTACTTC. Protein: CASSRTSGGGERETQYF.

The DNA of the CDR3 is TGCAGTGCTAGAGGACTCGATACGCAGTATTTT. Translating gives CSARGLDTQYF. The chain links TRBV20-1 to TRBJ2-3; no clear D gene. This CDR3 region has 11 residues. Trimming left V 1 base short and J 6 bases short, with 5 bases between. Germline V gives CDR1 DFQATT, CDR2 SNEGSKA (reference sequence).

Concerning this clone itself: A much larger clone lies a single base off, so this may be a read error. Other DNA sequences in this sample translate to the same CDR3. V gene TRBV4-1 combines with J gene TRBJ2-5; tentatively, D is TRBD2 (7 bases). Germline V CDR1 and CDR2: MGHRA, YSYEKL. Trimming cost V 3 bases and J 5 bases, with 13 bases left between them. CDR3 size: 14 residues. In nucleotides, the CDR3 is TGCGCCAGCAGCCAGGATGGGGGGGCGGAGACCCAGTACTTC. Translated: CASSQDGGAETQYF.

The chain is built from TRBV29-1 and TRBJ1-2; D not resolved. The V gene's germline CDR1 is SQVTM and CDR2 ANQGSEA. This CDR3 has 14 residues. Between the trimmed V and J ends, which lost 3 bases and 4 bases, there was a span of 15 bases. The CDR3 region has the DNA TGCAGCGTTGATTACGGCGTGGGTTCCTATGGCTACACCTTC. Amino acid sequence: CSVDYGVGSYGYTF. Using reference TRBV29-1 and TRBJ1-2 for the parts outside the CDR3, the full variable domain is SAVISQKPSRDICQRGTSLTIQCQVDSQVTMMFWYRQQPGQSLTLIATANQGSEATYESGFVIDKFPISRPNLTFSTLTVSNMSPEDSSIYLCSVDYGVGSYGYTFGSGTRLTVV.

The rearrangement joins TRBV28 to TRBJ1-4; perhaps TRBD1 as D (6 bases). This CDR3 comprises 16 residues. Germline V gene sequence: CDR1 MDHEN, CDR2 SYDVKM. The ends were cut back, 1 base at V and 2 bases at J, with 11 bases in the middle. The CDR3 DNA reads TGTGCCAGCAGTTTATTACCAGGGGATACTAATGAAAAACTGTTTTTT. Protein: CASSLLPGDTNEKLFF.

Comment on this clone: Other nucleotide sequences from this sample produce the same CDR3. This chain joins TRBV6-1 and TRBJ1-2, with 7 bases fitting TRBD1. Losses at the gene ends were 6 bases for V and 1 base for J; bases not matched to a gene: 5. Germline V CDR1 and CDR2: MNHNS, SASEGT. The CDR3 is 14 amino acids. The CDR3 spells CASSTTGVNYGYTF. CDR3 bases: TGTGCCAGCAGCACCACAGGGGTTAACTATGGCTACACCTTC.

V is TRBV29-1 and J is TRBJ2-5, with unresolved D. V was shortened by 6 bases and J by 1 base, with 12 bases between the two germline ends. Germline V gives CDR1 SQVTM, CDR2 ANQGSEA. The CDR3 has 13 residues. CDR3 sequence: CSVRPGPQETQYF. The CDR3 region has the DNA TGCAGCGTACGACCCGGGCCCCAAGAGACCCAGTACTTC.

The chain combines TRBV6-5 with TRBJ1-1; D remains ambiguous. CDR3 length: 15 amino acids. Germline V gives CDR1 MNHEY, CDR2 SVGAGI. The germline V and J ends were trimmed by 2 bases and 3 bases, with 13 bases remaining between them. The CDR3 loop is CASSYGIKRDTEAFF. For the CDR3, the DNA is TGTGCCAGCAGTTACGGGATCAAAAGGGACACTGAAGCTTTCTTT.

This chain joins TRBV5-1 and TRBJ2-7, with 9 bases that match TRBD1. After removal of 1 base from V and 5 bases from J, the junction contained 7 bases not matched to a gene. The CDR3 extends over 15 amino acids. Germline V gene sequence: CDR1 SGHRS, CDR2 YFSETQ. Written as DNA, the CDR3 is TGCGCCAGCAGCTTGACAGGGGGCCTCGGCAACGAGCAGTACTTC. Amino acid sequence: CASSLTGGLGNEQYF.

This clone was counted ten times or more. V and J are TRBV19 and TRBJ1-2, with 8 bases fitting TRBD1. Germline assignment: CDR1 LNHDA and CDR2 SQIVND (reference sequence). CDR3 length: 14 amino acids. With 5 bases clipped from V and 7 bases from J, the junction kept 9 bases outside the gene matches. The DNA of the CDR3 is TGTGCCAGTAGTTGGGGCGGACAGGGACTTGGCTACACCTTC. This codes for CASSWGGQGLGYTF.

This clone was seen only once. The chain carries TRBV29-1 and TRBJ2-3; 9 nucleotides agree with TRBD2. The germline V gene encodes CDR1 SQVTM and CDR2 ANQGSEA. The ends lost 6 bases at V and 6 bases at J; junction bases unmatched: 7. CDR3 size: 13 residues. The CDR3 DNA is TGCAGCGTGACTAGCGGTCCTGAGGATACGCAGTATTTT. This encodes CSVTSGPEDTQYF.

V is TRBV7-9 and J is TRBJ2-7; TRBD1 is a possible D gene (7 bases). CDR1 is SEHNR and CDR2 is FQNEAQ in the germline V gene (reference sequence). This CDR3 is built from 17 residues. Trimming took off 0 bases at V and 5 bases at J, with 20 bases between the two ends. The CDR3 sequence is CASSLARDSTLNDEQYF. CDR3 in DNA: TGTGCCAGCAGCTTAGCGCGGGACAGCACCCTTAATGACGAGCAGTACTTC.